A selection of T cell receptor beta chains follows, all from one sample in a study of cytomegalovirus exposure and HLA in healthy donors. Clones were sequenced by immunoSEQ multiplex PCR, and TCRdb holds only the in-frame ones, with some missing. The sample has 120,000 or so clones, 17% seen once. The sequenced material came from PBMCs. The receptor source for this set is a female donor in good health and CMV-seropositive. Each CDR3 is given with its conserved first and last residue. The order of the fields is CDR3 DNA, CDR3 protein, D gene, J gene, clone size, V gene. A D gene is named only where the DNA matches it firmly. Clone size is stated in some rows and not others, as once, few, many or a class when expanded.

DNA: TGTGCCAGCAGCTTAGACCTCGGACAGGGTGGGGCAGATACGCAGTATTTT
CDR3: CASSLDLGQGGADTQYF
D: TRBD1
J: TRBJ2-3
size: -
V: TRBV7-9

DNA: TGTGCCAGCAGACTAGCGGGAGTCGGCACCGGGGAGCTGTTTTTT
CDR3: CASRLAGVGTGELFF
D: TRBD2
J: TRBJ2-2
size: once
V: TRBV28

DNA: TGTGCCAGCAGTGGGGACGGGGGGCCCCAAGAGACCCAGTACTTC
CDR3: CASSGDGGPQETQYF
D: -
J: TRBJ2-5
size: -
V: TRBV6-5

DNA: TGTGCCTGGAGTGTCCCAGGCTCACCCTATGGCTACACCTTC
CDR3: CAWSVPGSPYGYTF
D: -
J: TRBJ1-2
size: few
V: TRBV30

DNA: TGTGCCAGCAGCGTAGACGGTTACGGGTCCGAGCAGTACTTC
CDR3: CASSVDGYGSEQYF
D: -
J: TRBJ2-7
size: few
V: TRBV9

DNA: TGCGCCAGCAGCCCACTCGGGACAGGTTTCGAGCAGTGCTTC
CDR3: CASSPLGTGFEQCF
D: TRBD1
J: TRBJ2-7
size: -
V: TRBV4-3

DNA: TGTGCCAGTAGTTGGGAGGTGAGCTCCTACGAGCAGTACTTC
CDR3: CASSWEVSSYEQYF
D: -
J: TRBJ2-7
size: -
V: TRBV19

DNA: TGTGCCAGCTCACCAAGTAGGACTAGCCGGCAAGAGGATGAGCAGTTCTTC
CDR3: CASSPSRTSRQEDEQFF
D: TRBD2
J: TRBJ2-1
size: -
V: TRBV18

DNA: TGTGCCAGCAGCTTAATTCGAGTGGCAGGGGAGGGTCCCAATCAGCCCCAGCATTTT
CDR3: CASSLIRVAGEGPNQPQHF
D: -
J: TRBJ1-5
size: few
V: TRBV7-3

DNA: TGTGCCAGCAGTTTCCCCGAGGGGGAGCTGTTTTTT
CDR3: CASSFPEGELFF
D: -
J: TRBJ2-2
size: -
V: TRBV27

DNA: TGTGCCAGCAGCTCGCAAACGGGGGGGCCGGAGACCCAGTACTTC
CDR3: CASSSQTGGPETQYF
D: TRBD2
J: TRBJ2-5
size: few
V: TRBV5-4

DNA: TGCGCCAGCATCCGGTCAGCAGGGGGTACTTGGGATGAGCAGTTCTTC
CDR3: CASIRSAGGTWDEQFF
D: TRBD1
J: TRBJ2-1
size: -
V: TRBV5-1

DNA: TGCGCCAGCAGCGGAGCCTGGGGGGAAACCGGGGAGCTGTTTTTT
CDR3: CASSGAWGETGELFF
D: -
J: TRBJ2-2
size: -
V: TRBV4-1

DNA: TGCGCCAGCAGCCCCGACGGGACAGTCTTTTCGGGCTATGGCTACACCTTC
CDR3: CASSPDGTVFSGYGYTF
D: TRBD1
J: TRBJ1-2
size: -
V: TRBV5-1

DNA: TGTGCCAGCAGTCGGACAGGACAAAACTATGGCTACACCTTC
CDR3: CASSRTGQNYGYTF
D: TRBD1
J: TRBJ1-2
size: -
V: TRBV6-5

DNA: TGTGCCAGTACGACTTTGAACACTGAAGCTTTCTTT
CDR3: CASTTLNTEAFF
D: -
J: TRBJ1-1
size: -
V: TRBV28

DNA: TGTGCCAGCAGCTTCGGGACAGCATCCTACGAGCAGTACTTC
CDR3: CASSFGTASYEQYF
D: TRBD1
J: TRBJ2-7
size: few
V: TRBV5-4

DNA: TGTGCCAGCAGTATTTCCGGCACAGGGGCGTGGAACACTGAAGCTTTCTTT
CDR3: CASSISGTGAWNTEAFF
D: TRBD1
J: TRBJ1-1
size: -
V: TRBV28

DNA: TGTGCCAGCAGTTACTCCCGCAGGGCCACTGAAGCTTTCTTT
CDR3: CASSYSRRATEAFF
D: -
J: TRBJ1-1
size: -
V: TRBV6-5

DNA: TGTGCCACCAGCAAAAACCCGTACGTAGCGGGGAGCACAGATACGCAGTATTTT
CDR3: CATSKNPYVAGSTDTQYF
D: TRBD2
J: TRBJ2-3
size: -
V: TRBV15

DNA: TGTGCCAGCAGCCGAATAACCAGGGAGGGGTCAGAAAAACTGTTTTTT
CDR3: CASSRITREGSEKLFF
D: -
J: TRBJ1-4
size: -
V: TRBV7-9

DNA: TGCGCCAGCAGAGACAGGACGAACACCGGGGAGCTGTTTTTT
CDR3: CASRDRTNTGELFF
D: -
J: TRBJ2-2
size: -
V: TRBV5-1

DNA: TGTGCCAGCAGCGGAACAGGGGGAACTGAAGCTTTCTTT
CDR3: CASSGTGGTEAFF
D: TRBD1
J: TRBJ1-1
size: -
V: TRBV9

DNA: TGTGCCAGCAGTTTAAGGACACCCACTGAAGCTTTCTTT
CDR3: CASSLRTPTEAFF
D: -
J: TRBJ1-1
size: -
V: TRBV28

DNA: TGCGCCAGCAGCCTTATGGACAGCATCCCCTACGAGCAGTACTTC
CDR3: CASSLMDSIPYEQYF
D: -
J: TRBJ2-7
size: -
V: TRBV4-1

DNA: TGTGCCACCAGCAGAGATGCAGGGGTGGAAAAACTGTTTTTT
CDR3: CATSRDAGVEKLFF
D: -
J: TRBJ1-4
size: -
V: TRBV15

DNA: TGTGCCAGCAGTTCCCGGGGGGTTATCTACGAGCAGTACTTC
CDR3: CASSSRGVIYEQYF
D: TRBD2
J: TRBJ2-7
size: few
V: TRBV28

DNA: TGTGCCAGCAAAGCTAATTTTAATTCACCCCTCCACTTT
CDR3: CASKANFNSPLHF
D: -
J: TRBJ1-6
size: -
V: TRBV2

DNA: TGTGCCAGCACAAGGACGGGATATGGCTACACCTTC
CDR3: CASTRTGYGYTF
D: -
J: TRBJ1-2
size: -
V: TRBV6-5

DNA: TGTGCCAGCAGTTTCTACCCAGGGGTCGGGGCCAACGTCCTGACTTTC
CDR3: CASSFYPGVGANVLTF
D: -
J: TRBJ2-6
size: -
V: TRBV2

DNA: TGTGCCAGCAGTAGACGGACAGGGGGAGAGACCCAGTACTTC
CDR3: CASSRRTGGETQYF
D: TRBD1
J: TRBJ2-5
size: once
V: TRBV2

DNA: TGTGCCAGCAGCTTGAGGCTAGCGGGTTACAATGAGCAGTTCTTC
CDR3: CASSLRLAGYNEQFF
D: TRBD2
J: TRBJ2-1
size: few
V: TRBV5-6

DNA: TGTGCCAGCAGCTTGGGGGGACAGGACGAAAAACTGTTTTTT
CDR3: CASSLGGQDEKLFF
D: TRBD1
J: TRBJ1-4
size: -
V: TRBV5-6

DNA: TGCGCCAGCAACGACCGGCCCGGTCGGGGCACTGAAGCTTTCTTT
CDR3: CASNDRPGRGTEAFF
D: -
J: TRBJ1-1
size: few
V: TRBV4-3

DNA: TGTGCCAGCAGCCGCGGACTAGCGGGGGTGGGCCAAGAGACCCAGTACTTC
CDR3: CASSRGLAGVGQETQYF
D: TRBD2
J: TRBJ2-5
size: few
V: TRBV4-2

DNA: TGTGCCAGCAGCTCTACCGGGACTAGCGGGAGGGTAAGCACAGATACGCAGTATTTT
CDR3: CASSSTGTSGRVSTDTQYF
D: TRBD2
J: TRBJ2-3
size: few
V: TRBV7-2

DNA: TGTGCCAGCAGTTTAGGTTTAACTAGAAACAATGAGCAGTTCTTC
CDR3: CASSLGLTRNNEQFF
D: -
J: TRBJ2-1
size: few
V: TRBV27